This entry lists 26 T cell receptor beta chains sequenced from one sample in a study of cytomegalovirus exposure and HLA in healthy donors. The PCR ran on 60 Vbeta and 13 Jbeta primers. This table comes from immunoSEQ multiplex PCR, and its TCRdb copy is limited to in-frame clones, with some not included. The sample lists around 180,000 clones, just over 75% occurring once. Input material: PBMCs. These receptors were obtained from a woman aged 25 to 45 in good health and CMV-seropositive.

V usage is TRBV19 and J usage is TRBJ2-7, with unresolved D. Germline V gene data show CDR1 as LNHDA and CDR2 as SQIVND (reference sequence). V gave up 7 bases and J gave up 4 bases, with 14 bases separating them. The CDR3 loop spans 13 amino acids. The CDR3 spells CASIRISVYEQYF. The CDR3 bases are TGTGCCAGTATTAGAATTTCCGTTTACGAGCAGTACTTC.

The chain recombines TRBV9 with TRBJ2-1; D is perhaps TRBD2 (5 bases). Trimming took off 1 base at V and 9 bases at J, with 14 bases between the two ends. Germline-derived CDR1 and CDR2 are SGDLS and YYNGEE. The CDR3 contains 14 residues. The CDR3, as DNA: TGTGCCAGCAGCGTAACGAAGACGGCGGGTGAGCAGTTCTTC. Its translation is CASSVTKTAGEQFF.

This chain connects TRBV7-8 to TRBJ1-2; D unclear. CDR3 size: 14 residues. V was clipped by 1 base and J by 0 bases, with 6 bases between them. CDR1 is SGHVS, CDR2 FQNEAQ, per germline. CDR3 region: CASSLVGANYGYTF. CDR3 in DNA: TGTGCCAGCAGCTTAGTCGGGGCTAACTATGGCTACACCTTC.

The chain recombines TRBV25-1 with TRBJ1-2; 7 nucleotides match TRBD1. This CDR3 comprises 15 residues. J lost 4 bases, V lost 2 bases, and 7 bases had no gene match. In germline, CDR1 is MGHDK, CDR2 SYGVNS. CDR3 protein: CASSETLTGSYGYTF. The CDR3 nucleotides read TGTGCCAGCAGTGAAACCTTGACAGGGTCCTATGGCTACACCTTC.

V gene TRBV28 combines with J gene TRBJ2-3; 10 bases are a match to TRBD1. The CDR3 length is 15 residues. Germline V gives CDR1 MDHEN, CDR2 SYDVKM. V lost 6 bases, J lost 4 bases, and 7 bases stayed unmatched. This CDR3 is CASSPGQGFADTQYF. The CDR3 coding sequence is TGTGCCAGCAGCCCGGGACAGGGGTTTGCAGATACGCAGTATTTT.

This chain links TRBV11-2 with TRBJ2-1, with TRBD2 matching 8 bases. Losses at the gene ends were 2 bases for V and 6 bases for J; bases not matched to a gene: 6. The CDR3 extends over 15 amino acids. Germline V gene data show CDR1 as SGHAT and CDR2 as FQNNGV. CDR3 loop: CASSLNRGRRNEQFF. CDR3 coding DNA: TGTGCCAGCAGCTTAAATCGCGGGAGGCGCAATGAGCAGTTCTTC.

The sample holds one count of this clone. This rearrangement joins TRBV18 to TRBJ2-1, with 7 bases aligning to TRBD1. This CDR3 spans 14 amino acids. The trim removed 2 bases at V and 6 bases at J, leaving 4 bases unmatched. The germline gives CDR1 KGHSH, CDR2 LQKENI. CDR3 nucleotide sequence: TGTGCCAGCTCACCAGGGACAGCATCCAATGAGCAGTTCTTC. This encodes CASSPGTASNEQFF.

This clone has just a few counts. V is TRBV6-6 and J is TRBJ2-7; the D gene is possibly TRBD2 (6 bases). This CDR3 comprises 15 residues. From germline, CDR1 is MNHNY and CDR2 SVGAGI (reference sequence). The ends were cut back, 1 base at V and 3 bases at J, with 13 bases in the middle. This CDR3 reads CASSYLWGTYYEQYF. The CDR3 DNA is TGTGCCAGCAGTTACTTATGGGGGACTTACTACGAGCAGTACTTC.

This chain uses TRBV10-3 with TRBJ2-7; 8 nucleotides align to TRBD1. With 0 bases clipped from V and 3 bases from J, the junction kept 1 base outside the gene matches. This CDR3 is built from 14 residues. Germline V gene sequence: CDR1 ENHRY, CDR2 SYGVKD. In nucleotides, the CDR3 is TGTGCCATCAGTGAGTCGACAGGGGTCTACGAGCAGTACTTC. Encoded protein: CAISESTGVYEQYF.

The V gene is TRBV7-9, the J gene TRBJ1-4; TRBD1 matches 7 bases. Looked up from germline, CDR1 is SEHNR and CDR2 is FQNEAQ (reference sequence). CDR3 length: 13 amino acids. V lost 5 bases to trimming and J lost 7 bases; unmatched junction nucleotides: 4. CDR3 amino acids: CASSQYRGEKLFF. The CDR3 nucleotides read TGTGCCAGCAGCCAATACAGGGGTGAAAAACTGTTTTTT.

This clone appeared a few times. The rearrangement links TRBV6-5 to TRBJ2-3; D might be TRBD2 (5 bases). CDR3 length: 14 amino acids. With 7 bases removed from V and 5 bases from J, the gap between germline ends came to 16 bases. The germline CDR1 and CDR2 sequences are MNHEY and SVGAGI. The CDR3 coding sequence is TGTGCCAGCAAGTGGACGCGGGCTCAAGATACGCAGTATTTT. Translating it yields CASKWTRAQDTQYF.

This chain uses TRBV4-2 with TRBJ2-3; 12 bases are a match to TRBD2. This CDR3 is built from 19 residues. Trimming at V came to 0 bases and at J to 3 bases, leaving 10 bases not matched to a gene. The germline V gene has CDR1 LGHNA and CDR2 YNFKEQ. The CDR3: CASSQDPSSGGVWTDTQYF. CDR3 DNA: TGTGCCAGCAGCCAAGATCCTTCTAGCGGGGGGGTTTGGACAGATACGCAGTATTTT.

A few counts support this clone. The rearrangement uses TRBV11-3 and TRBJ1-1; D unresolved. The germline V and J ends were trimmed by 1 base and 0 bases, with 6 bases remaining between them. The germline CDR1 and CDR2 sequences are SGHNT and YENEEA. This CDR3 region has 14 residues. CDR3 in DNA: TGTGCCAGCAGCTTAGTTTACTTGAACACTGAAGCTTTCTTT. It encodes CASSLVYLNTEAFF.

This clone was detected a few times. The chain employs TRBV7-8 and TRBJ1-1; D not certain. Deletions cut 4 bases from V and 1 base from J, with 10 bases between. Germline CDR1 and CDR2: SGHVS and FQNEAQ. The CDR3 sequence is 14 residues long. The CDR3 DNA follows: TGTGCCAGCAGCTCGCGGGCCGCGAACACTGAAGCTTTCTTT. This translates into CASSSRAANTEAFF.

V gene TRBV6-6 combines with J gene TRBJ2-2; the match to TRBD2 covers 9 bases. The CDR3 length is 15 residues. Germline V gene data show CDR1 as MNHNY and CDR2 as SVGAGI (reference sequence). The V gene end was trimmed by 7 bases and the J gene end by 5 bases; junction bases not matched to a gene: 8. The CDR3 loop is CASISKAGGTGELFF. The CDR3 nucleotides read TGTGCCAGCATAAGCAAAGCGGGAGGAACCGGGGAGCTGTTTTTT.

The CDR3 nucleotides read TGTGCCAGCAGCCAGCGGGACCCACAAGCATATGGCTACACCTTC. Encoded protein: CASSQRDPQAYGYTF. The chain links TRBV7-2 to TRBJ1-2; D possibly corresponds to TRBD1 (5 bases). This CDR3 has 15 residues. Trimming left V 5 bases short and J 5 bases short, with 18 bases between. Germline CDR1 SGHTA, CDR2 FQGNSA.

This clone was seen just once. This chain connects TRBV5-1 to TRBJ2-7, with 9 bases matching TRBD1. Germline lookup yields CDR1 SGHRS and CDR2 YFSETQ. The CDR3 loop spans 14 amino acids. After removal of 4 bases from V and 5 bases from J, the junction contained 7 bases not matched to a gene. The CDR3 DNA reads as TGCGCCAGCAGCAGGGGACAGGGTTTCGACGAGCAGTACTTC. Translating gives CASSRGQGFDEQYF.

The genes are TRBV6-1 and TRBJ2-1; 11 bases match TRBD2. The germline CDR1 and CDR2 sequences are MNHNS and SASEGT. The V segment lost 2 bases and the J segment 10 bases; nucleotides outside the gene matches: 13. The CDR3 length is 17 residues. The CDR3 reads CASSEFSTSGSFQEQFF. CDR3 nucleotide sequence: TGTGCCAGCAGTGAATTTTCCACTAGCGGGAGCTTTCAGGAGCAGTTCTTC.

The chain is built from TRBV29-1 and TRBJ2-7; 11 bases line up with TRBD1. The length of the CDR3 is 14 residues. Germline loops: CDR1 SQVTM, CDR2 ANQGSEA. The V and J ends lost 6 bases and 1 base, in that order; junction bases with no gene match: 5. DNA of the CDR3: TGCAGCGTCGGCGGGACAGGGGGTTCCTACGAGCAGTACTTC. Protein: CSVGGTGGSYEQYF.

The chain carries TRBV4-1 and TRBJ2-5; 13 nucleotides line up with TRBD2. J gave up 4 bases and V 0 bases, and 5 bases lay outside the gene matches. In germline, CDR1 is MGHRA, CDR2 YSYEKL. This CDR3 comprises 17 residues. CDR3 sequence reads: CASSQDRLAGGSETQYF. CDR3 DNA sequence: TGCGCCAGCAGCCAAGATCGACTAGCGGGAGGTTCAGAGACCCAGTACTTC.

The chain combines TRBV5-1 with TRBJ2-5, with 8 bases identical to TRBD1. Germline V gives CDR1 SGHRS, CDR2 YFSETQ. This CDR3 has 15 amino acids. J was trimmed by 1 base and V by 0 bases; bases with no gene match: 2. The CDR3 DNA follows: TGCGCCAGCAGCTTGGGCAGGGGGCCCCAAGAGACCCAGTACTTC. Amino acid sequence: CASSLGRGPQETQYF.

The chain is built from TRBV19 and TRBJ2-3; D remains ambiguous. V lost 6 bases to trimming and J lost 0 bases, with 4 bases between them. The CDR3 runs 12 residues. Germline V lookup: CDR1 LNHDA, CDR2 SQIVND (reference sequence). CDR3 region: CASRESTDTQYF. CDR3 coding DNA: TGTGCCAGTAGAGAGAGCACAGATACGCAGTATTTT.

V and J are TRBV4-1 and TRBJ2-5; possibly TRBD2 for D (6 bases). V lost 4 bases, J lost 5 bases, and 14 bases lay in between. CDR3 length equals 14 residues. In germline, CDR1 is MGHRA, CDR2 YSYEKL. DNA for the CDR3: TGCGCCAGCAGCCTCCGGGGCGGGGTTGAGACCCAGTACTTC. It translates to CASSLRGGVETQYF.

The chain couples TRBV5-5 to TRBJ2-7; D is ambiguous. Germline CDR1 is SGHKS and CDR2 is YYEKEE (reference sequence). V lost 2 bases to trimming and J lost 5 bases, with 14 bases between them. The CDR3 has 14 amino acids. The DNA of the CDR3 is TGTGCCAGCAGCTTATACAGTTCTACCCACGAGCAGTACTTC. It codes for CASSLYSSTHEQYF.

J is TRBJ2-1 and V is TRBV28; the match to TRBD2 covers 7 bases. This CDR3 contains 17 residues. V lost 6 bases to trimming and J lost 4 bases; unmatched junction nucleotides: 15. Per the germline V gene, CDR1 is MDHEN and CDR2 is SYDVKM. Here the CDR3 reads CASSPMVAGLFYNEQFF. CDR3 DNA: TGTGCCAGCAGCCCTATGGTAGCGGGTCTGTTTTACAATGAGCAGTTCTTC.

The chain carries TRBV28 and TRBJ2-5, with D unclear. V lost 10 bases and J lost 7, with 16 bases in between. Germline V gene data show CDR1 as MDHEN and CDR2 as SYDVKM. The CDR3 sequence is 12 residues long. The CDR3 region is CATNFSPGTQYF. Here the CDR3 DNA reads TGTGCCACCAATTTTTCCCCCGGGACCCAGTACTTC. The entire variable domain, with the rest obtained from reference TRBV28 and TRBJ2-5, is as follows: DVKVTQSSRYLVKRTGEKVFLECVQDMDHENMFWYRQDPGLGLRLIYFSYDVKMKEKGDIPEGYSVSREKKERFSLILESASTNQTSMYLCATNFSPGTQYFGPGTRLLVL.